These 3 T cell receptor beta chains were sequenced from one sample in a study of T cell repertoires in cytomegalovirus infection. MiXCR was run by TCRdb on the reads, yielding one entry per CDR3 protein. Of fewer than 200,000 distinct CDR3 sequences in the sample, 13% to 15% were seen once. Sequencing was carried out using PBMCs. The origin of the receptors is a human donor in good health (CMV status not recorded). Some clones in this sample may be carry-over from other donors' samples.

This clonotype was counted ten times or more. The chain combines TRBV29-1 with TRBJ1-6; 9 nucleotides agree with TRBD1. Germline values: CDR1 SQVTM, CDR2 ANQGSEA. The length of the CDR3 is 13 residues. Germline trimming cut 7 bases from V and 7 bases from J; bases unmatched to any gene: 5. The CDR3 region is CSAGQGSNSPLHF. The CDR3 DNA is TGCAGCGCGGGACAGGGCTCGAATTCACCCCTCCACTTT.

This clonotype was recorded at least ten times. This chain links TRBV28 with TRBJ1-6, with 9 positions matching TRBD1. V lost 4 bases to trimming and J lost 7 bases; unmatched junction nucleotides: 5. In germline, CDR1 is MDHEN, CDR2 SYDVKM. The CDR3 totals 15 residues. The CDR3 loop is CASSSIGQGNSPLHF. The CDR3 nucleotides read TGTGCCAGCAGTTCTATCGGACAGGGGAATTCACCCCTCCACTTT.

The chain recombines TRBV23-1 with TRBJ2-7, with TRBD2 identical over 8 bases. TRBV23-1 is recorded as an ORF, its role being uncertain. The trim removed 8 bases at V and 1 base at J, leaving 7 bases unmatched. This CDR3 region has 14 residues. The CDR3 region is CASAVGGRSYEQYF. As DNA, the CDR3 is TGCGCCAGCGCCGTTGGCGGGAGGTCCTACGAGCAGTACTTC.